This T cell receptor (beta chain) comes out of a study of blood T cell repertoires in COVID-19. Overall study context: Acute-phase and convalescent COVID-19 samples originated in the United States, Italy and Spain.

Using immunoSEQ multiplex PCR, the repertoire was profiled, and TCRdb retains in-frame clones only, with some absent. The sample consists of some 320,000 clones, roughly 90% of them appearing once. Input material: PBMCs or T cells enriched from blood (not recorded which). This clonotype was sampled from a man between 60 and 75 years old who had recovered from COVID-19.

CDR3 residues: CASSYVPGSPTNEKLFF. CDR3 coding DNA: TGTGCCAGCAGTTACGTTCCAGGGTCCCCAACTAATGAAAAACTGTTTTTT. The chain couples TRBV6-2 or TRBV6-3 to TRBJ1-4, with D possibly TRBD1 on 5 matching bases. Trimming left V 2 bases short and J 0 bases short, with 13 bases between. CDR3 length: 17 amino acids. Germline V gene lookup returns CDR1 MNHEY and CDR2 SVGEGT.